One sample yielded the 24 T cell receptor beta chains listed below, sequenced in a study of shared clonotypes between healthy human individuals. Clones were sequenced by immunoSEQ multiplex PCR, and TCRdb holds only the in-frame ones, with some missing. This sample has around 2.1 million clones, with approximately 94% found just once. As defined, naive CD8 cells were CD45RO-negative and positively selected for CCR7, with terminally differentiated effector memory CD45RA+ cells excluded. Material: naive CD8+ T cells from PBMCs. The origin of the receptors is a man between 18 and 29 years old in good health. Some clones in this sample may be carry-over from other donors' samples.

The V call is TRBV5-8, the J call TRBJ2-7; D remains ambiguous. From germline, CDR1 is SGHTS and CDR2 YDEGEE. Trimming removed 1 base at V and 4 bases at J, with 15 bases between. The CDR3 extends over 15 amino acids. CDR3 in DNA: TGTGCCAGCAGCTTGAAAAGGCCCCTTCCATACGAGCAGTACTTC. Translation: CASSLKRPLPYEQYF.

This sequence joins TRBV6-5 and TRBJ1-1; D is ambiguous. The length of the CDR3 is 13 residues. V was clipped by 4 bases and J by 6 bases, with 12 bases between them. Germline V gene data show CDR1 as MNHEY and CDR2 as SVGAGI. CDR3 nucleotides: TGTGCCAGCAGTTTTAGACAAGCCCCTGAAGCTTTCTTT. This sequence encodes CASSFRQAPEAFF.

As for this clone: This specimen includes other DNA sequences encoding the same CDR3. The V call is TRBV27, the J call TRBJ2-3, with 12 bases fitting TRBD1. Trimming removed 1 base from V and 4 bases from J; junction bases left unmatched: 3. Germline values: CDR1 MNHEY, CDR2 SMNVEV (reference sequence). The CDR3 consists of 16 residues. CDR3 coding DNA: TGTGCCAGCAGTTTATTGGGGACAGGGGGCGCAGATACGCAGTATTTT. Its translation: CASSLLGTGGADTQYF.

To note about this clone: This sample also contains other DNA sequences that code for the same CDR3. This chain joins TRBV4-1 and TRBJ1-2; tentatively, D is TRBD1 (5 bases). The CDR3 has 14 residues. The ends were cut back, 3 bases at V and 4 bases at J, with 12 bases in the middle. Looked up from germline, CDR1 is MGHRA and CDR2 is YSYEKL. In nucleotides, the CDR3 is TGCGCCAGCAGCCAGGGAGACAGCCTCTATGGCTACACCTTC. Amino acids: CASSQGDSLYGYTF.

The V call is TRBV28, the J call TRBJ1-1; 8 bases agree with TRBD1. The ends lost 2 bases at V and 4 bases at J; junction bases unmatched: 3. CDR1 and CDR2 (germline): MDHEN, SYDVKM. The CDR3 consists of 14 residues. The CDR3 region has the DNA TGTGCCAGCAGTTTAGAAGACAGGGGCACTGAAGCTTTCTTT. Protein product: CASSLEDRGTEAFF. Together with reference TRBV28 and TRBJ1-1, the CDR3 gives the full variable domain: DVKVTQSSRYLVKRTGEKVFLECVQDMDHENMFWYRQDPGLGLRLIYFSYDVKMKEKGDIPEGYSVSREKKERFSLILESASTNQTSMYLCASSLEDRGTEAFFGQGTRLTVV.

This clone appeared a single time. Here the CDR3 reads CASSWSSYEQYF. The CDR3 DNA is TGTGCCAGCTCTTGGAGCTCCTACGAGCAGTACTTC. This rearrangement joins TRBV25-1 to TRBJ2-7; D remains unclear. Deletions cut 8 bases from V and 0 bases from J, with 8 bases between. CDR1 and CDR2 from the germline V gene are MGHDK and SYGVNS. The CDR3 is made up of 12 amino acids.

The rearrangement joins TRBV7-2 to TRBJ2-3; 11 nucleotides match TRBD2. The junction had 7 bases not matched to a gene; V was cut back by 5 bases and J by 0 bases. Per the germline V gene, CDR1 is SGHTA and CDR2 is FQGNSA. This CDR3 comprises 17 residues. CDR3 nucleotide sequence: TGTGCCAGCAGCCCCTCGGGACTAGCGGCAAGCACAGATACGCAGTATTTT. It encodes CASSPSGLAASTDTQYF.

The V call is TRBV29-1, the J call TRBJ2-1; 12 nucleotides agree with TRBD2. The ends lost 7 bases at V and 0 bases at J; junction bases unmatched: 7. The CDR3 is 16 amino acids. Germline assignment: CDR1 SQVTM and CDR2 ANQGSEA. CDR3 residues: CSAEGLAGISYNEQFF. The CDR3 bases are TGCAGCGCCGAGGGACTAGCGGGTATCTCCTACAATGAGCAGTTCTTC.

V is TRBV7-9 and J is TRBJ2-3; 11 bases align to TRBD2. In germline, CDR1 is SEHNR, CDR2 FQNEAQ (reference sequence). V shed 5 bases, J shed 2 bases, and the junction held 6 bases outside the gene matches. The CDR3 loop spans 16 amino acids. The CDR3 loop is CASSQRTSGLTDTQYF. The CDR3 bases are TGTGCCAGCAGCCAGAGGACTAGCGGGCTCACAGATACGCAGTATTTT.

The rearrangement uses TRBV27 and TRBJ2-1, with TRBD1 matching 7 bases. Germline assignment: CDR1 MNHEY and CDR2 SMNVEV (reference sequence). The CDR3 covers 13 residues. Trimming removed 3 bases from V and 13 bases from J; junction bases left unmatched: 9. CDR3 in amino acids: CASSLSRQGPQFF. CDR3 bases: TGTGCCAGCAGTTTGTCTCGACAGGGCCCACAGTTCTTC.

The table lists this clone with a count of one. J is TRBJ2-3 and V is TRBV9; D unresolved. Germline-derived CDR1 and CDR2 are SGDLS and YYNGEE. CDR3 length equals 12 residues. Trimming cost V 4 bases and J 5 bases, with 8 bases left between them. This CDR3 is CASSRRLDTQYF. The CDR3, as DNA: TGTGCCAGCAGCCGAAGGCTAGATACGCAGTATTTT.

The V and J genes are TRBV7-9 and TRBJ2-7, with a weak D call TRBD1 (6 bases). With 6 bases removed from V and 3 bases from J, the gap between germline ends came to 12 bases. CDR3 size: 13 residues. Germline V gives CDR1 SEHNR, CDR2 FQNEAQ (reference sequence). The CDR3 sequence: CASRNTGNYEQYF. The DNA for the CDR3 is TGTGCCAGCAGGAATACAGGGAACTACGAGCAGTACTTC.

The gene calls are TRBV27 and TRBJ2-5; no firm D call. Per the germline V gene, CDR1 is MNHEY and CDR2 is SMNVEV (reference sequence). Trimming shortened V by 3 bases and J by 5 bases, and 13 bases separated the two germline ends. This CDR3 region has 14 residues. The CDR3 region has the DNA TGTGCCAGCAGTTTTAACGGGCGCTGGGAGACCCAGTACTTC. As protein: CASSFNGRWETQYF.

This sequence joins TRBV27 and TRBJ2-7, with D possibly matching TRBD1 (6 bases). The CDR3 spans 17 residues. Germline V CDR1 and CDR2: MNHEY, SMNVEV (reference sequence). V dropped 5 bases and J dropped 3 bases, with 23 bases sitting between them. DNA for the CDR3: TGTGCCAGCAGTCTCTTGGTACCCAGGGGAATCGGCTACGAGCAGTACTTC. Protein: CASSLLVPRGIGYEQYF.

V and J are TRBV29-1 and TRBJ2-7; 7 bases are shared with TRBD2. Trimming removed 5 bases from V and 2 bases from J; junction bases left unmatched: 3. The CDR3 runs 12 residues. Per the germline V gene, CDR1 is SQVTM and CDR2 is ANQGSEA. CDR3 in amino acids: CSVTLAAYEQYF. The CDR3 bases are TGCAGCGTTACGCTAGCGGCCTACGAGCAGTACTTC.

This chain joins TRBV27 and TRBJ2-7, with a weak D call TRBD2 (6 bases). CDR1 and CDR2 from the germline V gene are MNHEY and SMNVEV (reference sequence). V was clipped by 3 bases and J by 2 bases, with 17 bases between them. The CDR3 consists of 16 residues. CDR3 bases: TGTGCCAGCAGTTTGGGCACCGGGACTGCCGCCTACGAGCAGTACTTC. Amino acid sequence: CASSLGTGTAAYEQYF.

The CDR3 reads CASGGTALFNYGYTF. The CDR3 DNA sequence: TGTGCCAGTGGGGGGACAGCTCTCTTTAACTATGGCTACACCTTC. The V and J genes are TRBV2 and TRBJ1-2, with TRBD1 matching 7 bases. V trimming: 9 bases; J trimming: 1 base; junction bases outside the gene matches: 11. The germline CDR1 and CDR2 sequences are SNHLY and FYNNEI. This CDR3 has 15 residues.

This chain's CDR3 is CASSQKQGVITEAFF. CDR3 nucleotides: TGCGCCAGCAGCCAAAAACAGGGAGTTATCACTGAAGCTTTCTTT. This chain connects TRBV4-1 to TRBJ1-1; D possibly corresponds to TRBD1 (6 bases). The CDR3 is made up of 15 amino acids. Trimming removed 2 bases from V and 4 bases from J, with 14 bases in between. CDR1 MGHRA and CDR2 YSYEKL come from the germline V gene.

The rearrangement uses TRBV14 and TRBJ2-1, with 9 bases lining up with TRBD2. The CDR3 is made up of 15 amino acids. CDR1 is SGHDN, CDR2 FVKESK, per germline. Trimming removed 3 bases from V and 4 bases from J; junction bases left unmatched: 4. The CDR3 here is CASSQAGGSYNEQFF. The CDR3 DNA reads as TGTGCCAGCAGCCAGGCGGGAGGGTCTTACAATGAGCAGTTCTTC. Drawing the rest from reference TRBV14 and TRBJ2-1, the complete variable domain is EAGVTQFPSHSVIEKGQTVTLRCDPISGHDNLYWYRRVMGKEIKFLLHFVKESKQDESGMPNNRFLAERTGGTYSTLKVQPAELEDSGVYFCASSQAGGSYNEQFFGPGTRLTVL.

As concerns this clone: Other DNA sequences in the sample encode the same CDR3. The genes are TRBV11-2 and TRBJ2-7, with D possibly matching TRBD1 (6 bases). Deletions cut 1 base from V and 2 bases from J, with 9 bases between. Per the germline V gene, CDR1 is SGHAT and CDR2 is FQNNGV. CDR3 length equals 14 residues. CDR3 nucleotide sequence: TGTGCCAGCAGCTTAGTAACAGGGACCTACGAGCAGTACTTC. As protein: CASSLVTGTYEQYF.

CDR3 region: CASREQGGDTEAFF. The CDR3 DNA reads TGTGCCAGCAGAGAACAGGGGGGGGACACTGAAGCTTTCTTT. The V call is TRBV13, the J call TRBJ1-1; 8 bases align to TRBD1. The CDR3 is 14 amino acids. Germline V lookup: CDR1 PRHDT, CDR2 FYEKMQ (reference sequence). V lost 6 bases and J lost 3; bases outside the gene matches: 6.

This chain uses TRBV7-8 with TRBJ2-7, with 11 bases matching TRBD2. The junction had 6 bases not matched to a gene; V was cut back by 5 bases and J by 0 bases. The V gene's germline CDR1 is SGHVS and CDR2 FQNEAQ. The CDR3 totals 16 residues. CDR3 sequence: CASSEGLAGGSYEQYF. CDR3 in DNA: TGTGCCAGCAGCGAAGGACTAGCGGGCGGCTCCTACGAGCAGTACTTC.

The chain has TRBV27 and TRBJ1-5; 7 nucleotides match TRBD1. The CDR3 contains 14 residues. V was pared by 5 bases and J by 7 bases, with 8 bases of the junction left unmatched. CDR1 and CDR2 from the germline V gene are MNHEY and SMNVEV (reference sequence). As DNA, the CDR3 is TGTGCCAGCAGTCCGCTCCCAGGGGGACAGCCCCAGCATTTT. This gives the protein CASSPLPGGQPQHF.

The chain joins TRBV28 to TRBJ1-1; D is unresolved. V was shortened by 1 base and J by 0 bases, with 9 bases between the two germline ends. Looked up from germline, CDR1 is MDHEN and CDR2 is SYDVKM. CDR3 length: 15 residues. This CDR3 is CASSLLSSLNTEAFF. The CDR3 region has the DNA TGTGCCAGCAGTTTATTGTCAAGCCTGAACACTGAAGCTTTCTTT. The full variable domain, its missing parts supplied by reference TRBV28 and TRBJ1-1, is DVKVTQSSRYLVKRTGEKVFLECVQDMDHENMFWYRQDPGLGLRLIYFSYDVKMKEKGDIPEGYSVSREKKERFSLILESASTNQTSMYLCASSLLSSLNTEAFFGQGTRLTVV.